These T cell receptor beta chains were read from a single sample in a study of CD8+CD57+ T cells in acquired aplastic anemia. TCRdb used MiXCR to reprocess the reads, holding one entry per CDR3 protein. Of tens of thousands of distinct CDR3 sequences listed, approximately 63% are singletons. Sample: sorted CD4+, CD8+, or CD8+CD57+ T cells (not recorded which) from PBMCs. These receptor sequences come from a human donor with aplastic anemia. CDR3s include the opening cysteine and the closing phenylalanine or tryptophan. A D gene is named only where the DNA matches it firmly. Rows may omit the clone size; those that give it use once, few, many or a size class.

v_call: TRBV15
d_call: TRBD2
j_call: TRBJ2-5
clone_size: once
cdr3_nt: TGTGCCACCAGCAGAGTAGCGGGGGGGACAGAGACCCAGTACTTC
cdr3_aa: CATSRVAGGTETQYF

v_call: TRBV19
d_call: -
j_call: TRBJ1-4
clone_size: many
cdr3_nt: TGTGCCAGTAGTCTCGGAGAAAAACTGTTTTTT
cdr3_aa: CASSLGEKLFF

v_call: TRBV2
d_call: -
j_call: TRBJ1-1
clone_size: -
cdr3_nt: TGTGCCAGCGAGACGTTGGAGGAAAACACTGAAGCTTTCTTT
cdr3_aa: CASETLEENTEAFF

v_call: TRBV7-2
d_call: TRBD1
j_call: TRBJ1-6
clone_size: once
cdr3_nt: TGTGCCAGCGGACAGGGGGGCGGTTCACCCCTCCACTTT
cdr3_aa: CASGQGGGSPLHF

v_call: TRBV2
d_call: TRBD1
j_call: TRBJ1-1
clone_size: -
cdr3_nt: TGTGCCACCGCTAGGGACAGCTTGAACACTGAAGCTTTCTTT
cdr3_aa: CATARDSLNTEAFF

v_call: TRBV7-2
d_call: -
j_call: TRBJ1-2
clone_size: -
cdr3_nt: TGTGCCAGCAGCCGAGACACACACTATGGCTACACCTTC
cdr3_aa: CASSRDTHYGYTF

v_call: TRBV2
d_call: -
j_call: TRBJ2-3
clone_size: -
cdr3_nt: TGCAGTGCCTATAACACAGTTAGCGGCACAGATACGCAGTATTTT
cdr3_aa: CSAYNTVSGTDTQYF

v_call: TRBV15
d_call: -
j_call: TRBJ2-7
clone_size: -
cdr3_nt: TGTGCCACCAGCAGAGTAGCGACGGCCAGCTCCTACGAGCAGTACTTC
cdr3_aa: CATSRVATASSYEQYF

v_call: TRBV12-3/TRBV12-4
d_call: -
j_call: TRBJ2-6
clone_size: -
cdr3_nt: TGTGCCAGCAGTCCACGAGGGGGACCTACGACTCTAGGGGCCAACGTCCTGACTTTC
cdr3_aa: CASSPRGGPTTLGANVLTF

v_call: TRBV11-2
d_call: -
j_call: TRBJ2-2
clone_size: many
cdr3_nt: TGTGCCAGCAGCCTTTCGGTCGGGGAGCTGTTTTTT
cdr3_aa: CASSLSVGELFF

v_call: TRBV24-1
d_call: -
j_call: TRBJ2-1
clone_size: -
cdr3_nt: TGTGCCACCAGTGAGCACAGGGATGATCTCAATGAGCAGTTCTTC
cdr3_aa: CATSEHRDDLNEQFF

v_call: TRBV2
d_call: TRBD1
j_call: TRBJ2-5
clone_size: -
cdr3_nt: TGTGCCAGCAAGCTGGGACAGGGGGCTGTAGAGACTCGGTACTTC
cdr3_aa: CASKLGQGAVETRYF

v_call: TRBV15
d_call: -
j_call: TRBJ2-1
clone_size: -
cdr3_nt: TGTGCCACCAGCAGCGGCAATGAGCAGTTCTTC
cdr3_aa: CATSSGNEQFF

v_call: TRBV9
d_call: -
j_call: TRBJ1-1
clone_size: -
cdr3_nt: TGTGCCAGCAGCTCATCACAGGGCCCTAACACTGAAGCTTTCTTT
cdr3_aa: CASSSSQGPNTEAFF

v_call: TRBV7-6
d_call: -
j_call: TRBJ1-5
clone_size: -
cdr3_nt: TGTGCCAGCAGCCCTGGGGCCAACAATCAGCCCCAGCATTTT
cdr3_aa: CASSPGANNQPQHF

v_call: TRBV29-1
d_call: -
j_call: TRBJ1-1
clone_size: -
cdr3_nt: TGCAGCGTTCAGAACACTGAAGCTTTCTTT
cdr3_aa: CSVQNTEAFF

v_call: TRBV4-2
d_call: -
j_call: TRBJ1-2
clone_size: many
cdr3_nt: TGTGCCAGCAGTCCACCCCCAACTAACTATGGCTACACCTTC
cdr3_aa: CASSPPPTNYGYTF

v_call: TRBV6-6
d_call: TRBD2
j_call: TRBJ2-2
clone_size: -
cdr3_nt: TGTGCCAGCAGTTGCTCGATTAGCGGGGGGGCGGACGGGGAGCTGTTTTTT
cdr3_aa: CASSCSISGGADGELFF

v_call: TRBV19
d_call: -
j_call: TRBJ1-1
clone_size: -
cdr3_nt: TGTGCCACCGATACGGGGGAGAACACTGAAGCTTTCTTT
cdr3_aa: CATDTGENTEAFF

v_call: TRBV12-3/TRBV12-4
d_call: TRBD2
j_call: TRBJ2-4
clone_size: few
cdr3_nt: TGTGCCAGCAACCGGGAGGTAGGGGCTGGCAAGAACATTCAGTACTTC
cdr3_aa: CASNREVGAGKNIQYF

v_call: TRBV25-1
d_call: TRBD1
j_call: TRBJ1-1
clone_size: few
cdr3_nt: TGTGCCAGCAGTGAATATGGACAGGCCGGGGGTCAGTTTAGCACTGAAGCTTTCTTT
cdr3_aa: CASSEYGQAGGQFSTEAFF

v_call: TRBV29-1
d_call: TRBD1
j_call: TRBJ1-2
clone_size: -
cdr3_nt: TGCAGCGTTCGGACAGGGGGCCCGGCCGACACCTTC
cdr3_aa: CSVRTGGPADTF

v_call: TRBV10-3
d_call: TRBD1
j_call: TRBJ1-2
clone_size: -
cdr3_nt: TGTGCCATCCCAGGGGGCCTTAACTATGGCTACACCTTC
cdr3_aa: CAIPGGLNYGYTF

v_call: TRBV12-2
d_call: -
j_call: TRBJ1-2
clone_size: few
cdr3_nt: TGTGCAAGTCGCTTAGGTCGGCCCGGGGACTATGGCTACACCTTC
cdr3_aa: CASRLGRPGDYGYTF

v_call: TRBV24-1
d_call: TRBD1
j_call: TRBJ2-3
clone_size: -
cdr3_nt: TGTGCCACCAGTGATGCGGACAGGGGGAACACAGATACGCAGTATTTT
cdr3_aa: CATSDADRGNTDTQYF

v_call: TRBV20-1
d_call: -
j_call: TRBJ2-7
clone_size: many
cdr3_nt: TGCAGTGCTAGAGATCTGGCATCAGAAAGGGCAGGAGTTCCCTACGAGCAGTACTTC
cdr3_aa: CSARDLASERAGVPYEQYF

v_call: TRBV15
d_call: -
j_call: TRBJ2-1
clone_size: -
cdr3_nt: TGTGCCACCAGCAGACTAGCCAACTACAATGAGCAGTTCTTC
cdr3_aa: CATSRLANYNEQFF

v_call: TRBV7-9
d_call: -
j_call: TRBJ1-2
clone_size: -
cdr3_nt: TGTGCCAGCTCGACAGGTCAATACTATGGCTACACCTTC
cdr3_aa: CASSTGQYYGYTF

v_call: TRBV2
d_call: TRBD1
j_call: TRBJ2-5
clone_size: -
cdr3_nt: TGTGCCAGCAGTCAGACAGGGGGTGAGACCCAGTACTTC
cdr3_aa: CASSQTGGETQYF

v_call: TRBV2
d_call: -
j_call: TRBJ2-7
clone_size: many
cdr3_nt: TGTGCCAGCAGTGAAGAGAGTCCCGAGCAGTACTTC
cdr3_aa: CASSEESPEQYF

v_call: TRBV2
d_call: -
j_call: TRBJ1-2
clone_size: -
cdr3_nt: TGTGCCAGCATGATGACAGGAAATGGCTACACCTTC
cdr3_aa: CASMMTGNGYTF

v_call: TRBV7-2
d_call: -
j_call: TRBJ1-1
clone_size: -
cdr3_nt: TGTGCCAGCAGTGAATGGCTGAACACTGAAGCTTTCTTT
cdr3_aa: CASSEWLNTEAFF

v_call: TRBV7-6
d_call: -
j_call: TRBJ2-7
clone_size: many
cdr3_nt: TGTGCCAGCAGCCATACCAGGGTCCACGAGCAGTACTTC
cdr3_aa: CASSHTRVHEQYF

v_call: TRBV2
d_call: -
j_call: TRBJ1-1
clone_size: -
cdr3_nt: TGTGCCAGCAGTGAGGGGTGGCGTACTGAAGCTTTCTTT
cdr3_aa: CASSEGWRTEAFF

v_call: TRBV29-1
d_call: TRBD1
j_call: TRBJ2-7
clone_size: -
cdr3_nt: TGCAGCGTTGAGCGCGCTTCGGGACAGGGAATCGAGCAGTACTTC
cdr3_aa: CSVERASGQGIEQYF

v_call: TRBV20-1
d_call: -
j_call: TRBJ1-1
clone_size: many
cdr3_nt: TGCAGTGCTAGAGGAGGGCTGGGGACTGAAGCTTTCTTT
cdr3_aa: CSARGGLGTEAFF

v_call: TRBV12-3/TRBV12-4
d_call: -
j_call: TRBJ1-2
clone_size: -
cdr3_nt: TGTGCCAGCAGCCCCAGGCCAGGGAGCTATGGCTACACCTTC
cdr3_aa: CASSPRPGSYGYTF

v_call: TRBV19
d_call: TRBD1
j_call: TRBJ2-7
clone_size: -
cdr3_nt: TGTGCCAGTAGGGATGGGGACAGGGGGCACGAGCAGTACTTC
cdr3_aa: CASRDGDRGHEQYF

v_call: TRBV4-1
d_call: TRBD2
j_call: TRBJ2-1
clone_size: many
cdr3_nt: TGCGCCAGCAGCCAAGAGCCGGGACTAGCCCATGAGCAGTTCTTC
cdr3_aa: CASSQEPGLAHEQFF

v_call: TRBV19
d_call: TRBD1
j_call: TRBJ1-6
clone_size: -
cdr3_nt: TGTGCCAGTAGTATAGATCCTCGACAGGGTAATTCACCCCTCCACTTT
cdr3_aa: CASSIDPRQGNSPLHF

v_call: TRBV7-8
d_call: -
j_call: TRBJ2-1
clone_size: -
cdr3_nt: TGTGCCAGCAGTTTAGAAAGGCTATTCGACATCTTGAGGCAAAGTGAGCAGTTCTTC
cdr3_aa: CASSLERLFDILRQSEQFF

v_call: TRBV7-9
d_call: -
j_call: TRBJ2-7
clone_size: many
cdr3_nt: TGTGCCAGCAGCGCGGACTACGAGCAGTACTTC
cdr3_aa: CASSADYEQYF

v_call: TRBV30
d_call: -
j_call: TRBJ1-2
clone_size: -
cdr3_nt: TGTGCCTGGAGTGTACTTGGGAGTCCCAACTATGGCTACACCTTC
cdr3_aa: CAWSVLGSPNYGYTF

v_call: TRBV18
d_call: -
j_call: TRBJ2-3
clone_size: once
cdr3_nt: TGTGCCAGCTCACCACTTCCGGGACGCACAGATACGCAGTATTTT
cdr3_aa: CASSPLPGRTDTQYF

v_call: TRBV9
d_call: -
j_call: TRBJ2-3
clone_size: -
cdr3_nt: TGTGCCAGCAGCGTATTCAGCGACCCAAGCACAGATACGCAGTATTTT
cdr3_aa: CASSVFSDPSTDTQYF

v_call: TRBV15
d_call: TRBD1
j_call: TRBJ2-5
clone_size: -
cdr3_nt: TGTGCCAGCGGTAGCGGCCCGGGACAGGGGTATCAAGAGACCCAGTACTTC
cdr3_aa: CASGSGPGQGYQETQYF

v_call: TRBV20-1
d_call: -
j_call: TRBJ2-7
clone_size: -
cdr3_nt: TGCAGTGCTAGAGGAGGGGGGCTGAGCTCCTACGAGCAGTACTTC
cdr3_aa: CSARGGGLSSYEQYF

v_call: TRBV2
d_call: TRBD1
j_call: TRBJ2-7
clone_size: -
cdr3_nt: TGTGCCAGCAAGCAATTGGTGGGGACAGGGGCATACGAGCAGTACTTC
cdr3_aa: CASKQLVGTGAYEQYF

v_call: TRBV5-5
d_call: -
j_call: TRBJ1-2
clone_size: -
cdr3_nt: TGTGCCAGCAGCTCGATCGTGGAGAGGGGCCAGCAACGCCCCACCTTC
cdr3_aa: CASSSIVERGQQRPTF

v_call: TRBV2
d_call: TRBD2
j_call: TRBJ2-7
clone_size: -
cdr3_nt: TGTGCCAGCAGAGTAGCGGGGGGGCAGGACGAGCAGTACTTC
cdr3_aa: CASRVAGGQDEQYF

v_call: TRBV15
d_call: TRBD1
j_call: TRBJ2-2
clone_size: -
cdr3_nt: TGTGCCACCAGCAGCCCTGGGACAGGGGGCTTCGGCGGGGAGCTGTTTTTT
cdr3_aa: CATSSPGTGGFGGELFF

v_call: TRBV5-6
d_call: -
j_call: TRBJ1-6
clone_size: -
cdr3_nt: TGTGCCAGCAGCTTGCGCCCCGTTTCGGGTAATTCACCCCTCCACTTT
cdr3_aa: CASSLRPVSGNSPLHF

v_call: TRBV20-1
d_call: -
j_call: TRBJ1-2
clone_size: -
cdr3_nt: TGCAGTGCTAGCCCCGCCGGGCACGATGGCTACACCTTC
cdr3_aa: CSASPAGHDGYTF